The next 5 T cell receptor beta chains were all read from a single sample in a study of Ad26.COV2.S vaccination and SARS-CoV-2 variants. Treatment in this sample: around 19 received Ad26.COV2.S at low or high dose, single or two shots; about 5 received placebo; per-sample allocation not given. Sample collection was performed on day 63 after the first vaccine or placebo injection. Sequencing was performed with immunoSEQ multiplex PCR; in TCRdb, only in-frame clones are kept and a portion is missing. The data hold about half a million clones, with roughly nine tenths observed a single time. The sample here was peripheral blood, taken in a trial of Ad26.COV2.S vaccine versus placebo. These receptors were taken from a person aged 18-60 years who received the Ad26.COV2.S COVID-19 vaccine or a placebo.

The DNA for the CDR3 is TGTGCCAGTAGTATCGGAGGACAGGCGGAAGCTTTCTTT. Translating it yields CASSIGGQAEAFF. The chain uses TRBV19 and TRBJ1-1; 7 positions match TRBD1. Germline V lookup: CDR1 LNHDA, CDR2 SQIVND (reference sequence). The CDR3 is 13 amino acids. Trimming at V came to 3 bases and at J to 8 bases, leaving 6 bases not matched to a gene.

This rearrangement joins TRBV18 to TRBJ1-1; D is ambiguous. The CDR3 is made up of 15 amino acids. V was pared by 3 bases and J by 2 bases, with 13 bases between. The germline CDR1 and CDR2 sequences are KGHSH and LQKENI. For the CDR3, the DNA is TGTGCCAGCTCACCGTCCAAACCAGGAAACACTGAAGCTTTCTTT. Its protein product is CASSPSKPGNTEAFF.

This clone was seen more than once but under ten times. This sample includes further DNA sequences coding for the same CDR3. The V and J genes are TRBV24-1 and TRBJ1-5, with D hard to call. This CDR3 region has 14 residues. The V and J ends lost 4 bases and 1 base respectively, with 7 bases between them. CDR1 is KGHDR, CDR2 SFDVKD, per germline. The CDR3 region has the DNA TGTGCCACCAGTGACCCATACAGCAATCAGCCCCAGCATTTT. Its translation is CATSDPYSNQPQHF.

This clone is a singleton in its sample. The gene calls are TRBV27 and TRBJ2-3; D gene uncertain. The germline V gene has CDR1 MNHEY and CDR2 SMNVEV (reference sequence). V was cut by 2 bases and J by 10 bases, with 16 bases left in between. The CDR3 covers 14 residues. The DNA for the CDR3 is TGTGCCAGCAGTTTAGCCCCCGTTGGGTCATCGCAGTATTTT. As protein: CASSLAPVGSSQYF.

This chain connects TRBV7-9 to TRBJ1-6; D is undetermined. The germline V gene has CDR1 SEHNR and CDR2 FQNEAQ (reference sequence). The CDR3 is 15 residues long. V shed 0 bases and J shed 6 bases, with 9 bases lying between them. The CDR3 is CASSLAAGGNSPLHF. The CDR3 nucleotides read TGTGCCAGCAGCTTAGCGGCAGGAGGTAATTCACCCCTCCACTTT.